Below, 24 T cell receptor beta chains from the same sample are listed, as sequenced in a study of response to subunit inactivated influenza vaccine. TCRdb re-derived calls from the RT-PCR reads in MiXCR, one entry per CDR3 protein. In the table there are about 650,000 distinct CDR3 sequences, about 14% of which are singletons. This specimen consisted of PBMCs from blood, obtained about 14 days before vaccination. The receptor source for this set is a man aged 45-60 years who received an inactivated influenza vaccine.

This clonotype has ten or more counts. The rearrangement links TRBV18 to TRBJ2-7, with 8 bases aligning to TRBD1. With 8 bases clipped from V and 6 bases from J, the junction kept 6 bases outside the gene matches. This CDR3 has 12 amino acids. CDR1 is KGHSH and CDR2 is LQKENI in the germline V gene. The CDR3 spells CASSPDRAEQYF. CDR3 DNA sequence: TGTGCCAGCAGCCCGGACAGGGCCGAGCAGTACTTC.

The chain carries TRBV5-1 and TRBJ2-5, with TRBD1 identical over 8 bases. This CDR3 is 16 amino acids long. CDR1 is SGHRS and CDR2 is YFSETQ in the germline V gene. V gave up 1 base and J gave up 2 bases; unmatched junction bases: 7. CDR3 in amino acids: CASSLTGQGRQETQYF. CDR3 coding DNA: TGCGCCAGCAGCTTGACAGGACAGGGTCGGCAAGAGACCCAGTACTTC.

The V call is TRBV20-1, the J call TRBJ2-1, with TRBD2 matching over 10 bases. After removal of 0 bases from V and 3 bases from J, the junction contained 14 bases not matched to a gene. Germline values: CDR1 DFQATT, CDR2 SNEGSKA (reference sequence). CDR3 length: 19 residues. Written as DNA, the CDR3 is TGCAGTGCTAGAGATCCAGGACTAGCGGTACGATTTAACTACAATGAGCAGTTCTTC. It specifies CSARDPGLAVRFNYNEQFF.

This chain joins TRBV5-6 and TRBJ2-7, with D hard to call. There are 13 residues in the CDR3. Germline CDR1 is SGHDT and CDR2 is YYEEEE. V lost 4 bases, J lost 3 bases, and 11 bases lay in between. This chain's CDR3 is CASSGPVRYEQYF. CDR3 DNA sequence: TGTGCCAGCAGCGGTCCGGTACGCTACGAGCAGTACTTC.

This clonotype has just a few counts. The rearrangement links TRBV7-9 to TRBJ2-2; 8 positions match TRBD1. The CDR3 loop spans 15 amino acids. V was clipped by 8 bases and J by 5 bases; unmatched bases: 10. The germline V gene has CDR1 SEHNR and CDR2 FQNEAQ (reference sequence). The CDR3 nucleotides read TGTGCCAGCGCAAAGCAGGGGGCGCAGACCGGGGAGCTGTTTTTT. Its translation is CASAKQGAQTGELFF.

This clonotype was picked up a small number of times. The chain combines TRBV7-2 with TRBJ2-4; TRBD2 agrees at 9 bases. There are 17 residues in the CDR3. The germline gives CDR1 SGHTA, CDR2 FQGNSA. V dropped 4 bases and J dropped 7; count of bases not matched to a gene: 14. CDR3 bases: TGTGCCAGCAGCTCCGGGGGAGCGGGGGGACGTGGGAACATTCAGTACTTC. Translation gives CASSSGGAGGRGNIQYF. The complete variable domain, with remaining parts taken from reference TRBV7-2 and TRBJ2-4, reads GAGVSQSPSNKVTEKGKDVELRCDPISGHTALYWYRQSLGQGLEFLIYFQGNSAPDKSGLPSDRFSAERTGGSVSTLTIQRTQQEDSAVYLCASSSGGAGGRGNIQYFGAGTRLSVL.

This clonotype came up a few times. V gene TRBV10-2 combines with J gene TRBJ2-5; a weak D match, TRBD2 (6 bases). This CDR3 spans 13 amino acids. Germline V gives CDR1 WSHSY, CDR2 SAAADI. The V gene lost 0 bases and the J gene lost 4 bases, with 6 bases spanning the gap. The CDR3 DNA reads as TGCGCCAGCAGTGAGTCGCGGGGAGAGACCCAGTACTTC. Translation: CASSESRGETQYF.

This clonotype was seen just once. The chain links TRBV12-3 or TRBV12-4 to TRBJ1-1, with unresolved D. Trimming left V 6 bases short and J 0 bases short, with 14 bases between. This CDR3 comprises 15 residues. CDR3 protein: CASRITVSLNTEAFF. CDR3 DNA: TGTGCCAGCAGGATTACAGTGTCCTTGAACACTGAAGCTTTCTTT.

This clonotype was picked up a small number of times. This chain uses TRBV7-9 with TRBJ2-3; 8 bases are a match to TRBD1. Per germline, CDR1 SEHNR and CDR2 FQNEAQ (reference sequence). The CDR3 contains 15 residues. Trimming at V came to 5 bases and at J to 6 bases, leaving 10 bases not matched to a gene. CDR3 nucleotide sequence: TGTGCCAGCAGCCGCGGACAGGGTAGAGGGGATACGCAGTATTTT. It is translated as CASSRGQGRGDTQYF.

This clonotype was counted only a few times. The chain recombines TRBV7-9 with TRBJ1-5; D not certain. The CDR3 has 13 amino acids. Trimming took off 1 base at V and 9 bases at J, with 10 bases between the two ends. The germline V gene has CDR1 SEHNR and CDR2 FQNEAQ (reference sequence). The CDR3 DNA sequence: TGTGCCAGCAGCTTAGGAGGCCTGGGGCCCCAGCATTTT. It yields the protein CASSLGGLGPQHF.

The chain has TRBV20-1 and TRBJ1-1; D may be TRBD1 (5 bases). The germline V gene encodes CDR1 DFQATT and CDR2 SNEGSKA (reference sequence). The CDR3 has 12 amino acids. The V gene lost 6 bases and the J gene lost 4 bases, with 12 bases spanning the gap. The CDR3 sequence: CSAQGSGTEAFF. The CDR3 bases are TGCAGTGCCCAGGGTTCTGGCACTGAAGCTTTCTTT.

The chain's CDR3 is CASSLWGTSGRPGGEQFF. CDR3 DNA: TGTGCCAGCAGCTTATGGGGGACTAGCGGGCGCCCAGGGGGTGAGCAGTTCTTC. This chain links TRBV11-1 with TRBJ2-1; 12 bases are shared with TRBD2. The CDR3 is made up of 18 amino acids. CDR1 and CDR2 from the germline V gene are SGHAT and FQDESV (reference sequence). Losses at the gene ends were 2 bases for V and 9 bases for J; bases not matched to a gene: 14.

This clonotype appeared a few times. The chain combines TRBV11-2 with TRBJ2-5; 7 bases fit TRBD2. Germline CDR1 reads SGHAT; CDR2 reads FQNNGV. V trimming: 0 bases; J trimming: 1 base; junction bases outside the gene matches: 14. The CDR3 totals 19 residues. The CDR3 loop is CASSLESVMDGGFQETQYF. The DNA for the CDR3 is TGTGCCAGCAGCTTAGAATCCGTGATGGACGGGGGGTTCCAAGAGACCCAGTACTTC. The variable domain in full, completed from reference TRBV11-2 and TRBJ2-5, reads EAGVAQSPRYKIIEKRQSVAFWCNPISGHATLYWYQQILGQGPKLLIQFQNNGVVDDSQLPKDRFSAERLKGVDSTLKIQPAKLEDSAVYLCASSLESVMDGGFQETQYFGPGTRLLVL.

The V call is TRBV12-3 or TRBV12-4, the J call TRBJ2-5; D unclear. V lost 3 bases, J lost 0 bases, and 8 bases lay in between. The CDR3 runs 14 residues. The CDR3 is CASSFQRYQETQYF. The CDR3 bases are TGTGCCAGCAGTTTTCAACGGTACCAAGAGACCCAGTACTTC.

The V call is TRBV29-1, the J call TRBJ1-1; TRBD1 is a possible D gene (6 bases). The V gene lost 4 bases and the J gene lost 1 base, with 25 bases spanning the gap. Looked up from germline, CDR1 is SQVTM and CDR2 is ANQGSEA. The CDR3 runs 18 residues. The CDR3 DNA sequence: TGCAGCGTTGGCCCCGGGTTTGCCGCGGGGGCCTCGAACACTGAAGCTTTCTTT. Its translation is CSVGPGFAAGASNTEAFF.

This clonotype was seen a handful of times. The chain has TRBV2 and TRBJ2-7; 8 bases match TRBD2. Trimming cost V 1 base and J 3 bases; bases outside gene matches: 11. CDR1 is SNHLY, CDR2 FYNNEI, per germline. The CDR3 covers 17 residues. CDR3 in DNA: TGTGCCAGCAGTGAAGGTCCCTCCTGGGCGGGGGGCTACGAGCAGTACTTC. Translated, it gives CASSEGPSWAGGYEQYF.

A few counts support this clonotype. CDR3 in DNA: TGTGCCAGCGGGGTTTGGGATGAGCAGTTCTTC. It encodes CASGVWDEQFF. The gene calls are TRBV7-9 and TRBJ2-1; D not certain. Germline V gives CDR1 SEHNR, CDR2 FQNEAQ (reference sequence). CDR3 length equals 11 residues. Trimming removed 8 bases from V and 8 bases from J, with 10 bases in between.

The chain uses TRBV6-2 or TRBV6-3 and TRBJ1-1; tentative D call: TRBD1 (5 bases). Germline loops: CDR1 MNHEY, CDR2 SVGEGT. This CDR3 has 16 residues. V was pared by 10 bases and J by 5 bases, with 26 bases between. The CDR3, as DNA: TGTGCCACCGCCACCTTAGGGACGCGGGCGATGACTGAAGCTTTCTTT. Encoded protein: CATATLGTRAMTEAFF.

This chain connects TRBV7-2 to TRBJ2-2; TRBD1 is a possible D gene (6 bases). The CDR3 runs 15 residues. Germline values: CDR1 SGHTA, CDR2 FQGNSA. V lost 5 bases and J lost 2, with 12 bases in between. The CDR3 region has the DNA TGTGCCAGCAGCAAAGGACAGACCAACACCGGGGAGCTGTTTTTT. This translates into CASSKGQTNTGELFF.

A few counts support this clonotype. The chain couples TRBV4-1 to TRBJ2-7, with unresolved D. CDR1 MGHRA and CDR2 YSYEKL come from the germline V gene. The ends were cut back, 0 bases at V and 1 base at J, with 13 bases in the middle. The CDR3 covers 16 residues. CDR3 DNA: TGCGCCAGCAGCCAAGAAATATCGGACGGTTCCTACGAGCAGTACTTC. Its translation is CASSQEISDGSYEQYF.

V and J are TRBV9 and TRBJ2-7; D uncertain. Germline values: CDR1 SGDLS, CDR2 YYNGEE. With 1 base removed from V and 0 bases from J, the gap between germline ends came to 8 bases. The CDR3 contains 14 residues. The CDR3 spells CASSVMESSYEQYF. In DNA form, the CDR3 reads TGTGCCAGCAGCGTAATGGAGAGCTCCTACGAGCAGTACTTC. The variable domain in full, with the rest retrieved from reference TRBV9 and TRBJ2-7, is DSGVTQTPKHLITATGQRVTLRCSPRSGDLSVYWYQQSLDQGLQFLIQYYNGEERAKGNILERFSAQQFPDLHSELNLSSLELGDSALYFCASSVMESSYEQYFGPGTRLTVT.

This clonotype has at least ten counts. The J gene is TRBJ1-3, the V gene TRBV28; perhaps TRBD1 as D (5 bases). The CDR3 is 16 residues long. Per the germline V gene, CDR1 is MDHEN and CDR2 is SYDVKM. V was shortened by 1 base and J by 0 bases, with 10 bases between the two germline ends. CDR3 coding DNA: TGTGCCAGCAGTTTATTAGGGGCCTACTCTGGAAACACCATATATTTT. This sequence encodes CASSLLGAYSGNTIYF.

CDR3 nucleotide sequence: TGTGCCAGCAGCTTAGATTGGTCTGGGACAGGTGAAGCTTTCTTT. This encodes CASSLDWSGTGEAFF. The chain has TRBV11-2 and TRBJ1-1; 8 positions match TRBD1. The CDR3 extends over 15 amino acids. In germline, CDR1 is SGHAT, CDR2 FQNNGV. Trimming cost V 0 bases and J 7 bases; bases outside gene matches: 7. Full variable domain (rest looked up from reference TRBV11-2 and TRBJ1-1): EAGVAQSPRYKIIEKRQSVAFWCNPISGHATLYWYQQILGQGPKLLIQFQNNGVVDDSQLPKDRFSAERLKGVDSTLKIQPAKLEDSAVYLCASSLDWSGTGEAFFGQGTRLTVV.

This clonotype was counted between two and nine times. This chain uses TRBV6-2 or TRBV6-3 with TRBJ1-1; 7 nucleotides match TRBD1. V lost 7 bases to trimming and J lost 5 bases; unmatched junction nucleotides: 13. The CDR3 loop spans 15 amino acids. Germline V gene data show CDR1 as MNHEY and CDR2 as SVGEGT. CDR3 protein: CASTPGGGGGTEAFF. The CDR3 nucleotides read TGTGCCAGCACCCCAGGGGGAGGAGGTGGGACTGAAGCTTTCTTT.